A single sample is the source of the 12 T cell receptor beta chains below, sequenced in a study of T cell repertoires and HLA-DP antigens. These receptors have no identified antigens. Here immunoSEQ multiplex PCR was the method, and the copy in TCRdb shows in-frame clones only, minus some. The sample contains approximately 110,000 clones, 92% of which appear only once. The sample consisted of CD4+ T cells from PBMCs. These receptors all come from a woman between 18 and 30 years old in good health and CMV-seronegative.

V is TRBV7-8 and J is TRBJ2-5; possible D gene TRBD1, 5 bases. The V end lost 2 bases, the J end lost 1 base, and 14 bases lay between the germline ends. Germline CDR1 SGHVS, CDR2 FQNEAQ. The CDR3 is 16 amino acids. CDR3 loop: CASSLRGRVSQETQYF. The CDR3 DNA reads TGTGCCAGCAGCTTAAGGGGCCGGGTCAGCCAAGAGACCCAGTACTTC.

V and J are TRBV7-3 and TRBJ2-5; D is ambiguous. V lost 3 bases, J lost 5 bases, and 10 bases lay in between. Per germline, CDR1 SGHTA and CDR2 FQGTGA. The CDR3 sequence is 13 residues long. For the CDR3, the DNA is TGTGCCAGCAGCTTCGCGTATGGGGAGACCCAGTACTTC. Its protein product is CASSFAYGETQYF. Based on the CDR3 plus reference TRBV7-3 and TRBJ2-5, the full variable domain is GAGVSQTPSNKVTEKGKYVELRCDPISGHTALYWYRQSLGQGPEFLIYFQGTGAADDSGLPNDRFFAVRPEGSVSTLKIQRTERGDSAVYLCASSFAYGETQYFGPGTRLLVL.

In nucleotides, the CDR3 is TGTGCCAGCAGCAAGGGTGGGTCCTACAATGAGCAGTTCTTC. This codes for CASSKGGSYNEQFF. This chain joins TRBV7-8 and TRBJ2-1; D is unclear. The germline V gene has CDR1 SGHVS and CDR2 FQNEAQ. The CDR3 is 14 residues long. V was clipped by 5 bases and J by 1 base, with 9 bases between them. Full variable domain (outside the CDR3, taken from reference TRBV7-8 and TRBJ2-1): GAGVSQSPRYKVAKRGQDVALRCDPISGHVSLFWYQQALGQGPEFLTYFQNEAQLDKSGLPSDRFFAERPEGSVSTLKIQRTQQEDSAVYLCASSKGGSYNEQFFGPGTRLTVL.

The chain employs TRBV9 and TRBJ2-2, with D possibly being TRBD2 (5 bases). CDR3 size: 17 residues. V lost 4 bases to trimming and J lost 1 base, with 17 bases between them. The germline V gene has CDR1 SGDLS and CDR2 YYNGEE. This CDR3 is CASSTSSGSENTGELFF. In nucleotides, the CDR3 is TGTGCCAGCAGCACAAGCTCGGGTAGCGAGAACACCGGGGAGCTGTTTTTT.

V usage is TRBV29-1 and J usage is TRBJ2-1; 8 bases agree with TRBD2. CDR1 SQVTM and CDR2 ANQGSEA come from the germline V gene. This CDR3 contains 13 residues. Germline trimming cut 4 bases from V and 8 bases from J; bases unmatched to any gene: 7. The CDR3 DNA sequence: TGCAGCGTTGGAGGACTAGCAATACATGAGCAGTTCTTC. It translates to CSVGGLAIHEQFF.

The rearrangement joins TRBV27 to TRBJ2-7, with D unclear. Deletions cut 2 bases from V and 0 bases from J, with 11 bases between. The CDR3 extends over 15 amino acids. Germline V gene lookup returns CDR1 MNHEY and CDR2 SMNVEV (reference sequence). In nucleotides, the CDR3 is TGTGCCAGCAGTTTACTTGAGGCAGGCTCCTACGAGCAGTACTTC. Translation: CASSLLEAGSYEQYF.

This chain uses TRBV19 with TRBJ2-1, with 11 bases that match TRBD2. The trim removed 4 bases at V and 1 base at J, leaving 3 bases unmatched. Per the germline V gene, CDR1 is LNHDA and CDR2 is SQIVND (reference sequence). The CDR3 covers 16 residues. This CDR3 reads CASSKGLADSYNEQFF. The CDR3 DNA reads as TGTGCCAGTAGTAAGGGACTAGCGGATTCCTACAATGAGCAGTTCTTC.

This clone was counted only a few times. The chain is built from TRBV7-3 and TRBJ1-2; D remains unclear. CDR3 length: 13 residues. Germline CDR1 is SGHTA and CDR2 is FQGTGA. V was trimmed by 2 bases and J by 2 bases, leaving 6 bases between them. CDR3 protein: CASSLGQNYGYTF. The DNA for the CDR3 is TGTGCCAGCAGCTTAGGGCAGAACTATGGCTACACCTTC.

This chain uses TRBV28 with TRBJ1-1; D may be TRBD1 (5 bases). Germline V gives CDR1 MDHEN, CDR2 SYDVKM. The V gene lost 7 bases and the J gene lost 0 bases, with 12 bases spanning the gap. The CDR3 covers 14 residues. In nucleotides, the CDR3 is TGTGCCAGCATGGGGCCAGTCTTGAACACTGAAGCTTTCTTT. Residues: CASMGPVLNTEAFF.

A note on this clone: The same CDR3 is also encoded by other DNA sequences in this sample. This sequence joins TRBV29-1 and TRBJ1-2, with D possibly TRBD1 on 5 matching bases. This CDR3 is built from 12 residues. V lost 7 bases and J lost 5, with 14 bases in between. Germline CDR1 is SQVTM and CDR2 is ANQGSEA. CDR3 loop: CSAGTGGYGYTF. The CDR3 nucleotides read TGCAGCGCGGGGACGGGCGGTTATGGCTACACCTTC.

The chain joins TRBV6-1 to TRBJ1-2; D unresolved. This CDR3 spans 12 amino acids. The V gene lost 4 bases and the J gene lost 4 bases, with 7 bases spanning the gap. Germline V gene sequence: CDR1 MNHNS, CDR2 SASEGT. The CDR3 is CASSGLSYGYTF. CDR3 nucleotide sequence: TGTGCCAGCAGTGGACTTTCCTATGGCTACACCTTC.

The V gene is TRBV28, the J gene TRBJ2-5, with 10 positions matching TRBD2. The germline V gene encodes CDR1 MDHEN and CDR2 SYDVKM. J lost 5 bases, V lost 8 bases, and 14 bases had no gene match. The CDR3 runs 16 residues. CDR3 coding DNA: TGTGCCAGCGGGATAGCGGGGGGTAACCTCGGGGAGACCCAGTACTTC. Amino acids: CASGIAGGNLGETQYF.